This TCR beta chain is from a study of T cell repertoires in cytomegalovirus infection. The overall study: Peptides in the study included HLA-C-restricted and HLA-B-restricted CMV epitopes.

Each CDR3 protein gets one entry after TCRdb re-called the reads with MiXCR. Altogether some 940,000 distinct CDR3 sequences are present, 25% to 40% being singletons, with the ten largest covering roughly an eighth. On this clonotype itself: Its target is unknown.

This CDR3 is built from 13 residues. Per the germline V gene, CDR1 is SGHNT and CDR2 is YENEEA. V dropped 5 bases and J dropped 11 bases, with 16 bases sitting between them. The chain couples TRBV11-3 to TRBJ2-1; no definite D call. This clonotype was sampled from a human donor in good health (CMV status not recorded). Some clones in this sample may be carry-over from other donors' samples. This specimen was cultured CD8+ T cells from PBMCs, taken from culture after CMV antigen stimulation. The CDR3 sequence is CASSADDGRQQFF. The CDR3 coding sequence is TGTGCCAGCAGCGCGGATGATGGTAGGCAGCAGTTCTTC.